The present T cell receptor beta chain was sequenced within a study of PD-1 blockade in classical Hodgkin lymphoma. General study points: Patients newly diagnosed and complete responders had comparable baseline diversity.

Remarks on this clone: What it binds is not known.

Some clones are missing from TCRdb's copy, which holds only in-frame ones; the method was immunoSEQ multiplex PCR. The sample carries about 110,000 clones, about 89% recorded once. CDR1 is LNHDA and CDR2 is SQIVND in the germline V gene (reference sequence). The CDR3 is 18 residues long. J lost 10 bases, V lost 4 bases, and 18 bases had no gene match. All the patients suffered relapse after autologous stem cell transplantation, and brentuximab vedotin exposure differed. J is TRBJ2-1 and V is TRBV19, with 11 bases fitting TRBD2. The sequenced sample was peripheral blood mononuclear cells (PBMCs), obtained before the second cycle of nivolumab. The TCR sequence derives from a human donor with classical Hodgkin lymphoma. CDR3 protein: CASSRIPSTSGRIGEQFF. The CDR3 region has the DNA TGTGCCAGTAGTAGGATCCCCTCTACTAGCGGGAGAATTGGGGAGCAGTTCTTC.